Given below is one T cell receptor beta chain in context. Its specificity is unknown. This specimen belongs to a study of shared clonotypes between healthy human individuals. Study-wide findings and caveats: Shared clonotypes across all four donors exceeded non-shared ones in generation probability. A handful of donors held about 4.6% of naive CD4 clonotypes in common.

The germline gives CDR1 SEHNR, CDR2 FQNEAQ (reference sequence). This CDR3 is built from 16 residues. Losses at the gene ends were 5 bases for V and 9 bases for J; bases not matched to a gene: 11. Sequencing was performed with immunoSEQ multiplex PCR; in TCRdb, only in-frame clones are kept and a portion is missing. The repertoire holds over a million clones, with around 82% as singletons. This clonotype was obtained from a young man in good health. Some clones in this sample may be carry-over from other donors' samples. This sequence joins TRBV7-9 and TRBJ1-6; 9 positions agree with TRBD1. Sequences were obtained from memory CD4+ T cells from PBMCs. Noted subset: CD45RA-negative fraction. The CDR3 region has the DNA TGTGCCAGCAGCGAGATAGACAGGGGGGGAGGTTCACCCCTCCACTTT. It is translated as CASSEIDRGGGSPLHF.